Below are 23 T cell receptor beta chains sequenced from a single sample in a study of cytomegalovirus exposure and HLA in healthy donors. Libraries were prepared by immunoSEQ multiplex PCR; TCRdb keeps only in-frame clonotypes and omits some of them. The data contain approximately 110,000 clones, approximately 94% of them seen just once; the ten biggest clones take up around 1.2%. Sequenced material: PBMCs. Receptors were obtained from a woman under 30 in good health and CMV-seronegative.

The rearrangement uses TRBV19 and TRBJ1-2; no clear D gene. This CDR3 has 13 amino acids. Trimming removed 8 bases from V and 6 bases from J, with 16 bases in between. Per the germline V gene, CDR1 is LNHDA and CDR2 is SQIVND (reference sequence). The CDR3 region has the DNA TGTGCCAGTCTGAAGCTGAGGCAAGATGGCTACACCTTC. This sequence encodes CASLKLRQDGYTF.

The chain links TRBV28 to TRBJ1-1, with D tentatively TRBD1 (6 bases). Deletions cut 5 bases from V and 4 bases from J, with 23 bases between. Germline CDR1 and CDR2: MDHEN and SYDVKM. This CDR3 has 17 amino acids. The CDR3 loop is CASSRFGGGFVTTEAFF. For the CDR3, the DNA is TGTGCCAGCAGTAGATTCGGGGGGGGCTTTGTTACCACTGAAGCTTTCTTT. Combining the CDR3 with reference TRBV28 and TRBJ1-1 gives the whole variable domain DVKVTQSSRYLVKRTGEKVFLECVQDMDHENMFWYRQDPGLGLRLIYFSYDVKMKEKGDIPEGYSVSREKKERFSLILESASTNQTSMYLCASSRFGGGFVTTEAFFGQGTRLTVV.

This clone has a single count. The chain combines TRBV5-4 with TRBJ2-7; D may be TRBD2 (6 bases). CDR1 is SGHNT and CDR2 is YYREEE in the germline V gene (reference sequence). This CDR3 is 14 amino acids long. V lost 1 base and J lost 2, with 10 bases in between. CDR3 sequence reads: CASSLRGTAYEQYF. CDR3 DNA: TGTGCCAGCAGCTTGCGAGGGACTGCCTACGAGCAGTACTTC. The full variable domain, completed using reference TRBV5-4 and TRBJ2-7, is ETGVTQSPTHLIKTRGQQVTLRCSSQSGHNTVSWYQQALGQGPQFIFQYYREEENGRGNFPPRFSGLQFPNYSSELNVNALELDDSALYLCASSLRGTAYEQYFGPGTRLTVT.

This clone was recorded only once. CDR3 amino acids: CAWSVPQDSYEQYF. The CDR3 DNA reads TGTGCCTGGAGTGTACCACAAGATTCCTACGAGCAGTACTTC. The V gene is TRBV30, the J gene TRBJ2-7; D unresolved. CDR3 size: 14 residues. Germline CDR1 and CDR2: GTSNPN and SVGIG (reference sequence). V lost 0 bases and J 1 base, leaving 10 bases between the germline ends.

The rearrangement links TRBV4-1 to TRBJ2-1, with a possible D match to TRBD2 (6 bases). Germline V gene sequence: CDR1 MGHRA, CDR2 YSYEKL. V lost 0 bases to trimming and J lost 3 bases, with 15 bases between them. The CDR3 consists of 17 residues. The CDR3 here is CASSQEETGVYYNEQFF. Written as DNA, the CDR3 is TGCGCCAGCAGCCAAGAAGAGACGGGGGTTTACTACAATGAGCAGTTCTTC.

The chain employs TRBV21-1 and TRBJ2-7; the D call in the table, TRBD2, was not verified against the DNA. TRBV21-1 counts as a pseudogene. The CDR3 totals 13 residues. The CDR3 protein is CATVRWVFYEQYF. DNA of the CDR3: TGTGCCACCGTGCGGTGGGTCTTTTACGAGCAGTACTTC.

This chain uses TRBV5-6 with TRBJ2-3, with 9 bases identical to TRBD2. CDR1 and CDR2 from the germline V gene are SGHDT and YYEEEE. Trimming cost V 2 bases and J 4 bases; bases outside gene matches: 5. The CDR3 consists of 15 residues. Here the CDR3 reads CASSFSGREPDTQYF. As DNA, the CDR3 is TGTGCCAGCAGCTTTAGCGGGAGAGAGCCAGATACGCAGTATTTT.

CDR3 in DNA: TGTGCCAGCCGCCTTTTCAGAGGGGGGAACACCGGGGAGCTGTTTTTT. It is translated as CASRLFRGGNTGELFF. J is TRBJ2-2 and V is TRBV6-6, with a possible D match to TRBD1 (6 bases). The length of the CDR3 is 16 residues. V dropped 8 bases and J dropped 1 base, with 17 bases sitting between them. Germline V gene data show CDR1 as MNHNY and CDR2 as SVGAGI (reference sequence).

The rearrangement uses TRBV10-3 and TRBJ1-4, with a weak D call TRBD1 (6 bases). There are 14 residues in the CDR3. Germline assignment: CDR1 ENHRY and CDR2 SYGVKD. Trimming removed 4 bases from V and 7 bases from J, with 13 bases in between. CDR3 in DNA: TGTGCCATCAGTGCGGACAGAGGACGTGAAAAACTGTTTTTT. This encodes CAISADRGREKLFF.

This chain connects TRBV28 to TRBJ1-1; D uncertain. CDR3 length: 11 amino acids. V was clipped by 8 bases and J by 7 bases, with 11 bases between them. CDR1 is MDHEN and CDR2 is SYDVKM in the germline V gene. The CDR3 loop reads CASQNWSEAFF. The CDR3 region has the DNA TGTGCCAGCCAAAACTGGAGTGAAGCTTTCTTT.

The chain carries TRBV6-4 and TRBJ1-6; no definite D call. Trimming removed 5 bases at V and 0 bases at J, with 8 bases between. The germline gives CDR1 MRHNA, CDR2 SNTAGT. This CDR3 region has 15 residues. Here the CDR3 reads CASSLQSSYNSPLHF. In nucleotides, the CDR3 is TGTGCCAGCAGTCTACAGAGCTCCTATAATTCACCCCTCCACTTT.

The rearrangement joins TRBV27 to TRBJ2-3; 9 positions match TRBD1. The CDR3 is 15 amino acids. V was pared by 6 bases and J by 2 bases, with 6 bases of the junction left unmatched. Germline lookup yields CDR1 MNHEY and CDR2 SMNVEV (reference sequence). This CDR3 reads CASREDRGHTDTQYF. The CDR3 region has the DNA TGTGCCAGCAGGGAGGACAGGGGACACACAGATACGCAGTATTTT.

The CDR3 loop is CAISPDNSRGYTF. CDR3 coding DNA: TGTGCCATCAGCCCCGACAATTCTCGCGGCTACACCTTC. The chain joins TRBV10-3 to TRBJ1-2; D is ambiguous. This CDR3 is 13 amino acids long. The V gene lost 6 bases and the J gene lost 8 bases, with 16 bases spanning the gap. CDR1 is ENHRY, CDR2 SYGVKD, per germline.

CDR3 sequence: CASSSPPLNSPLHF. As DNA, the CDR3 is TGTGCCAGCAGCTCCCCCCCCCTCAATTCACCCCTCCACTTT. The chain couples TRBV5-5 to TRBJ1-6; no clear D gene. The V end lost 3 bases, the J end lost 7 bases, and 11 bases lay between the germline ends. CDR1 and CDR2 (germline): SGHKS, YYEKEE (reference sequence). The CDR3 contains 14 residues.

The genes are TRBV6-6 and TRBJ1-1; D gene uncertain. Trimming pared 0 bases from V and 8 bases from J, leaving 10 bases between. Germline values: CDR1 MNHNY, CDR2 SVGAGI (reference sequence). CDR3 length: 13 residues. CDR3 sequence (DNA): TGTGCCAGCAGTTACTCGATTACATCCGAAGCTTTCTTT. It codes for CASSYSITSEAFF.

The gene calls are TRBV4-2 and TRBJ2-7; 9 bases line up with TRBD1. This CDR3 is 17 amino acids long. V gave up 0 bases and J gave up 5 bases; unmatched junction bases: 11. Germline CDR1 is LGHNA and CDR2 is YNFKEQ. The CDR3 DNA follows: TGTGCCAGCAGCCAAGATCAAGGGACAGGGTCTAGCCACGAGCAGTACTTC. Protein product: CASSQDQGTGSSHEQYF.

The V gene is TRBV27, the J gene TRBJ2-7; 13 bases match TRBD2. Trimming took 6 bases from V and 1 from J; bases not matched to a gene: 3. Germline CDR1 reads MNHEY; CDR2 reads SMNVEV (reference sequence). The CDR3 runs to 15 residues. The CDR3 loop is CASRKTSGGSYEQYF. The CDR3 nucleotides read TGTGCCAGCAGAAAGACTAGCGGGGGGTCCTACGAGCAGTACTTC.

The genes are TRBV6-1 and TRBJ1-5, with 7 bases identical to TRBD1. This CDR3 comprises 13 residues. The junction had 4 bases not matched to a gene; V was cut back by 6 bases and J by 5 bases. The germline gives CDR1 MNHNS, CDR2 SASEGT. Written as DNA, the CDR3 is TGTGCCAGCAGCGACAGGGAGGATCAGCCCCAGCATTTT. It is translated as CASSDREDQPQHF.

V gene TRBV11-2 combines with J gene TRBJ2-5; no definite D call. Between the trimmed V and J ends, which lost 4 bases and 3 bases, there was a span of 9 bases. CDR1 and CDR2 from the germline V gene are SGHAT and FQNNGV. The CDR3 runs to 13 residues. Here the CDR3 DNA reads TGTGCCAGCAGCTCGAACACAGAAGAGACCCAGTACTTC. Translation gives CASSSNTEETQYF.

V and J are TRBV19 and TRBJ1-4; no clear D gene. Between the trimmed V and J ends, which lost 5 bases and 7 bases, there was a span of 20 bases. The CDR3 extends over 16 amino acids. Germline CDR1 and CDR2: LNHDA and SQIVND (reference sequence). CDR3 in amino acids: CASSSQVSTRLEKLFF. DNA for the CDR3: TGTGCCAGTAGTTCGCAGGTATCTACACGGCTTGAAAAACTGTTTTTT.

The chain uses TRBV27 and TRBJ1-2; 7 nucleotides match TRBD1. Trimming took 2 bases from V and 8 from J; bases not matched to a gene: 11. From germline, CDR1 is MNHEY and CDR2 SMNVEV (reference sequence). The CDR3 covers 15 residues. The CDR3 DNA is TGTGCCAGCAGTTTAACCCAAGGGACAGTCCGAGGCTACACCTTC. Translated: CASSLTQGTVRGYTF.

The chain joins TRBV11-1 to TRBJ1-3; 10 nucleotides agree with TRBD1. Germline V gives CDR1 SGHAT, CDR2 FQDESV (reference sequence). The CDR3 consists of 13 residues. With 5 bases clipped from V and 7 bases from J, the junction kept 2 bases outside the gene matches. The CDR3 sequence: CASSPDRGNTIYF. DNA for the CDR3: TGTGCCAGCAGCCCGGACAGGGGGAACACCATATATTTT.

This chain links TRBV5-1 with TRBJ2-5; D remains ambiguous. CDR1 and CDR2 from the germline V gene are SGHRS and YFSETQ. The V gene lost 4 bases and the J gene lost 5 bases, with 9 bases spanning the gap. The CDR3 is 12 residues long. CDR3 coding DNA: TGCGCCAGCAGCCCTACCTGGGAGACCCAGTACTTC. Encoded protein: CASSPTWETQYF.